One sample yielded the 5 T cell receptor beta chains listed below, sequenced in a study of cytomegalovirus exposure and HLA in healthy donors. Sequencing was performed with immunoSEQ multiplex PCR; in TCRdb, only in-frame clones are kept and a portion is missing. This sample has roughly 90,000 clones, with approximately 93% found just once. The source material was PBMCs. These receptors all stem from a woman between 25 and 40 years old in good health and CMV-seropositive.

This clone was observed once. At one of its ends the junction is not consistent with the germline gene, which may arise from a read error. The chain recombines TRBV7-8 with TRBJ2-3; D is uncertain. The CDR3 spans 14 residues. The germline V gene encodes CDR1 SGHVS and CDR2 FQNEAQ. The CDR3 DNA reads TGTACCAGCAGCCCCCGGAGTTTTGCAGATACGCAGTATTTT. Its protein product is CTSSPRSFADTQYF.

This chain's CDR3 is CASSSLSYEQYF. The CDR3 DNA reads as TGTGCCAGCAGTTCCCTATCCTACGAGCAGTACTTC. The chain couples TRBV28 to TRBJ2-7, with D hard to call. The V end was cut by 4 bases, the J end by 1 base, with 5 bases between. Germline V CDR1 and CDR2: MDHEN, SYDVKM. The CDR3 is 12 residues long.

V usage is TRBV7-2 and J usage is TRBJ2-1; TRBD1 matches 9 bases. This CDR3 has 16 amino acids. Germline CDR1 reads SGHTA; CDR2 reads FQGNSA. V was clipped by 5 bases and J by 5 bases; unmatched bases: 10. This chain's CDR3 is CASSLPRQGVDNEQFF. The DNA for the CDR3 is TGTGCCAGCAGCCTCCCGCGACAGGGGGTGGACAATGAGCAGTTCTTC.

The chain combines TRBV27 with TRBJ2-7; D gene unclear. CDR3 length: 14 amino acids. CDR1 MNHEY and CDR2 SMNVEV come from the germline V gene (reference sequence). V was trimmed by 0 bases and J by 3 bases, leaving 9 bases between them. The CDR3 DNA sequence: TGTGCCAGCAGTTTATCGGCCTCAAACTACGAGCAGTACTTC. Protein product: CASSLSASNYEQYF.

This sequence joins TRBV6-5 and TRBJ2-3, with 7 bases lining up with TRBD1. The CDR3 totals 15 residues. The junction had 12 bases not matched to a gene; V was cut back by 4 bases and J by 8 bases. Germline CDR1 reads MNHEY; CDR2 reads SVGAGI. DNA for the CDR3: TGTGCCAGCAGTTCTTCCGACAGGGTCATGGTTACGCAGTATTTT. Translating gives CASSSSDRVMVTQYF.